A single sample gave rise to the 28 T cell receptor beta chains below, sequenced in a study of shared clonotypes between healthy human individuals. TCRdb's copy holds only in-frame clones and misses some; the assay was immunoSEQ multiplex PCR. The sample holds 980,000 or so clones, about 80% seen once. The sample taken for sequencing was memory CD4+ T cells sorted from blood. Subset denoted: CD45RA-negative fraction. The receptors originated from a man between 18 and 35 years old in good health.

In its sample, this clone was seen many times. The chain joins TRBV7-9 to TRBJ2-1; maybe TRBD2 (5 bases). CDR1 and CDR2 (germline): SEHNR, FQNEAQ (reference sequence). The CDR3 covers 16 residues. Trimming pared 1 base from V and 2 bases from J, leaving 12 bases between. CDR3 nucleotides: TGTGCCAGCAGCTTAGATTTTAGCGTCACCTACAATGAGCAGTTCTTC. This codes for CASSLDFSVTYNEQFF.

The table lists this clone with a few counts. In the same sample, other DNA sequences code for this CDR3. This chain links TRBV9 with TRBJ2-3; D is undetermined. Germline CDR1 reads SGDLS; CDR2 reads YYNGEE. The CDR3 runs 13 residues. V gave up 0 bases and J gave up 2 bases, with 4 bases separating them. The CDR3 reads CASSVDSTDTQYF. Written as DNA, the CDR3 is TGTGCCAGCAGCGTAGACTCCACAGATACGCAGTATTTT.

This clone was recorded a few times. The chain carries TRBV6-1 and TRBJ2-3; 8 positions agree with TRBD2. CDR1 and CDR2 (germline): MNHNS, SASEGT. The length of the CDR3 is 14 residues. After removal of 7 bases from V and 0 bases from J, the junction contained 3 bases not matched to a gene. The CDR3 region is CASTVAGSTDTQYF. In DNA form, the CDR3 reads TGTGCCAGCACCGTAGCGGGGAGCACAGATACGCAGTATTTT.

The V call is TRBV7-9, the J call TRBJ2-2; D is unresolved. The V and J ends lost 0 bases and 0 bases respectively, with 11 bases between them. Per the germline V gene, CDR1 is SEHNR and CDR2 is FQNEAQ (reference sequence). The CDR3 covers 17 residues. The CDR3 region has the DNA TGTGCCAGCAGCTTAGCGAAGCAGCCTACGAACACCGGGGAGCTGTTTTTT. Its protein is CASSLAKQPTNTGELFF.

The chain combines TRBV18 with TRBJ2-3, with D possibly TRBD2 on 6 matching bases. Germline assignment: CDR1 KGHSH and CDR2 LQKENI. This CDR3 is built from 13 residues. V lost 5 bases to trimming and J lost 10 bases, with 16 bases between them. CDR3 DNA: TGTGCCAGCTCAAGGGACTCAAAGAAGGCGCAGTATTTT. It is translated as CASSRDSKKAQYF.

The chain links TRBV5-8 to TRBJ2-5; tentative D call: TRBD2 (5 bases). Germline V CDR1 and CDR2: SGHTS, YDEGEE. The V end lost 10 bases, the J end lost 2 bases, and 15 bases lay between the germline ends. The CDR3 has 13 residues. The CDR3 loop is CAGGGMGQETQYF. CDR3 sequence (DNA): TGTGCCGGAGGAGGAATGGGACAAGAGACCCAGTACTTC.

V usage is TRBV20-1 and J usage is TRBJ1-2; D call uncertain. Germline CDR1 and CDR2: DFQATT and SNEGSKA (reference sequence). The CDR3 runs 11 residues. The germline V and J ends were trimmed by 4 bases and 6 bases, with 9 bases remaining between them. CDR3 residues: CSAKEVNGYTF. The CDR3 nucleotides are TGCAGTGCTAAAGAGGTGAATGGCTACACCTTC.

This chain joins TRBV5-5 and TRBJ1-6, with no clear D. V dropped 1 base and J dropped 6 bases, with 8 bases sitting between them. CDR1 is SGHKS, CDR2 YYEKEE, per germline (reference sequence). This CDR3 comprises 14 residues. CDR3 sequence reads: CASSLRLFNSPLHF. The CDR3 nucleotides are TGTGCCAGCAGCTTGCGACTGTTTAATTCACCCCTCCACTTT.

The V call is TRBV7-8, the J call TRBJ1-1; D may be TRBD1 (6 bases). The CDR3 runs to 16 residues. V gave up 4 bases and J gave up 5 bases, with 20 bases separating them. Germline V gene sequence: CDR1 SGHVS, CDR2 FQNEAQ. The CDR3 here is CASSSARGLRRTEAFF. In DNA form, the CDR3 reads TGTGCCAGCAGCTCGGCCAGGGGACTAAGACGGACTGAAGCTTTCTTT.

The rearrangement links TRBV11-2 to TRBJ2-7; 10 bases agree with TRBD1. This CDR3 comprises 14 residues. With 5 bases clipped from V and 4 bases from J, the junction kept 5 bases outside the gene matches. Per germline, CDR1 SGHAT and CDR2 FQNNGV. The chain's CDR3 is CASSPGQGGYEQYF. Here the CDR3 DNA reads TGTGCCAGCAGCCCCGGACAGGGGGGTTACGAGCAGTACTTC.

V and J are TRBV6-1 and TRBJ2-7; D is possibly TRBD1 (5 bases). Germline CDR1 is MNHNS and CDR2 is SASEGT. Trimming cost V 6 bases and J 3 bases, with 12 bases left between them. The CDR3 has 13 amino acids. The CDR3 loop reads CASSYRLHYEQYF. CDR3 DNA sequence: TGTGCCAGCAGCTACAGGCTCCACTACGAGCAGTACTTC.

This chain uses TRBV10-3 with TRBJ2-2; TRBD2 matches at 7 bases. The CDR3 is 17 amino acids. Germline assignment: CDR1 ENHRY and CDR2 SYGVKD. The V and J ends lost 0 bases and 3 bases, in that order; junction bases with no gene match: 7. CDR3 sequence: CAISESTPSGHTGELFF. Written as DNA, the CDR3 is TGTGCCATCAGTGAGTCGACTCCTAGCGGACACACCGGGGAGCTGTTTTTT.

The V and J genes are TRBV6-6 and TRBJ1-5; D unclear. The length of the CDR3 is 12 residues. V lost 6 bases to trimming and J lost 5 bases, with 8 bases between them. Germline V CDR1 and CDR2: MNHNY, SVGAGI (reference sequence). CDR3 nucleotide sequence: TGTGCCAGCAGAATTGCAGATCAGCCCCAGCATTTT. It codes for CASRIADQPQHF.

The chain carries TRBV5-6 and TRBJ2-5; 10 nucleotides align to TRBD2. CDR3 size: 17 residues. The trim removed 0 bases at V and 6 bases at J, leaving 11 bases unmatched. Per the germline V gene, CDR1 is SGHDT and CDR2 is YYEEEE. The CDR3 sequence is CASSLGSPAGGRKTQYF. CDR3 nucleotide sequence: TGTGCCAGCAGCTTGGGGTCCCCAGCGGGAGGGAGGAAGACCCAGTACTTC.

This sequence joins TRBV30 and TRBJ1-1, with D possibly being TRBD1 (5 bases). Germline V gene sequence: CDR1 GTSNPN, CDR2 SVGIG (reference sequence). The CDR3 length is 12 residues. V shed 8 bases and J shed 6 bases, with 16 bases lying between them. CDR3 protein: CARTLLGSEAFF. The CDR3 DNA follows: TGTGCCCGGACACTCCTTGGTTCTGAAGCTTTCTTT.

Worth noting for this clone: The same CDR3 is also encoded by other DNA sequences in this sample. The chain has TRBV30 and TRBJ2-7; D is perhaps TRBD1 or TRBD2 (5 bases each). This CDR3 spans 12 amino acids. Trimming removed 5 bases at V and 3 bases at J, with 11 bases between. Germline assignment: CDR1 GTSNPN and CDR2 SVGIG (reference sequence). The CDR3 DNA reads as TGTGCCTGGCGAGACAGCGGCTACGAGCAGTACTTC. Amino acid sequence: CAWRDSGYEQYF.

This clone is a singleton in its sample. Other DNA sequences in the same sample also yield this CDR3. This sequence joins TRBV7-9 and TRBJ2-3; TRBD2 might be the D (6 bases). Looked up from germline, CDR1 is SEHNR and CDR2 is FQNEAQ (reference sequence). Trimming pared 4 bases from V and 4 bases from J, leaving 15 bases between. The CDR3 extends over 15 amino acids. The CDR3 sequence: CASSSTGTQADTQYF. In DNA form, the CDR3 reads TGTGCCAGCAGCTCGACCGGGACTCAAGCAGATACGCAGTATTTT. The variable domain in full, completed from reference TRBV7-9 and TRBJ2-3, reads DTGVSQNPRHKITKRGQNVTFRCDPISEHNRLYWYRQTLGQGPEFLTYFQNEAQLEKSRLLSDRFSAERPKGSFSTLEIQRTEQGDSAMYLCASSSTGTQADTQYFGPGTRLTVL.

The genes are TRBV6-1 and TRBJ1-6; the D gene is possibly TRBD1 (5 bases). The length of the CDR3 is 15 residues. Per germline, CDR1 MNHNS and CDR2 SASEGT. Trimming cost V 8 bases and J 7 bases, with 18 bases left between them. This CDR3 is CASSREGPRNSPLHF. For the CDR3, the DNA is TGTGCCAGCTCCAGGGAGGGGCCCCGGAATTCACCCCTCCACTTT.

A word on this clone: The sample carries other DNA sequences with the same CDR3. The V call is TRBV28, the J call TRBJ1-1; 7 nucleotides line up with TRBD1. The CDR3 sequence is 13 residues long. J gave up 5 bases and V 6 bases, and 6 bases lay outside the gene matches. Germline CDR1 is MDHEN and CDR2 is SYDVKM. The CDR3 nucleotides are TGTGCCAGCAGGGCCACAGGGGTGACTGAAGCTTTCTTT. Its protein is CASRATGVTEAFF.

V usage is TRBV2 and J usage is TRBJ2-7; D uncertain. The CDR3 totals 13 residues. The V gene's germline CDR1 is SNHLY and CDR2 FYNNEI. With 6 bases removed from V and 7 bases from J, the gap between germline ends came to 16 bases. The CDR3 nucleotides are TGTGCCAGCAGGAAAGACGGACCTAGGGAGCAGTACTTC. Its translation: CASRKDGPREQYF.

The V gene is TRBV7-8, the J gene TRBJ2-2; no clear D gene. The CDR3 length is 12 residues. The germline CDR1 and CDR2 sequences are SGHVS and FQNEAQ. V lost 5 bases, J lost 6 bases, and 7 bases lay in between. The CDR3 reads CASSPTAGELFF. The CDR3, as DNA: TGTGCCAGCAGCCCTACTGCCGGGGAGCTGTTTTTT.

This chain joins TRBV7-8 and TRBJ1-1; the D gene is possibly TRBD1 (6 bases). V dropped 5 bases and J dropped 1 base, with 14 bases sitting between them. The V gene's germline CDR1 is SGHVS and CDR2 FQNEAQ. CDR3 length equals 15 residues. The chain's CDR3 is CASSLTGTPNTEAFF. In DNA form, the CDR3 reads TGTGCCAGCAGCCTCACAGGGACACCGAACACTGAAGCTTTCTTT.

The rearrangement uses TRBV5-1 and TRBJ1-2; D is perhaps TRBD1 (6 bases). CDR1 is SGHRS and CDR2 is YFSETQ in the germline V gene. The V end was cut by 4 bases, the J end by 1 base, with 14 bases between. CDR3 length: 15 residues. The CDR3: CASSPGEWVNYGYTF. CDR3 nucleotides: TGCGCCAGCAGCCCAGGGGAGTGGGTTAACTATGGCTACACCTTC.

The chain is built from TRBV7-8 and TRBJ1-1; no definite D call. V was trimmed by 2 bases and J by 0 bases, leaving 7 bases between them. Germline V gene lookup returns CDR1 SGHVS and CDR2 FQNEAQ. CDR3 size: 14 residues. In DNA form, the CDR3 reads TGTGCCAGCAGCTTAAGGACGGTGAACACTGAAGCTTTCTTT. Translated, it gives CASSLRTVNTEAFF.

CDR3 amino acids: CASSGVGEKLFF. Written as DNA, the CDR3 is TGTGCCAGCTCAGGGGTCGGAGAAAAACTGTTTTTT. The J gene is TRBJ1-4, the V gene TRBV6-5, with D perhaps TRBD1 (6 bases). Trimming removed 8 bases from V and 8 bases from J, with 12 bases in between. The V gene's germline CDR1 is MNHEY and CDR2 SVGAGI. This CDR3 is built from 12 residues.

The chain combines TRBV7-3 with TRBJ2-5; D is undetermined. Trimming removed 5 bases at V and 1 base at J, with 8 bases between. Germline V CDR1 and CDR2: SGHTA, FQGTGA. The CDR3 covers 13 residues. The CDR3 DNA reads as TGTGCCAGCAGCGCCACCGCCCAAGAGACCCAGTACTTC. This sequence encodes CASSATAQETQYF.

The chain couples TRBV7-2 to TRBJ2-1, with TRBD2 matching 7 bases. CDR3 length: 16 residues. The V segment lost 6 bases and the J segment 9 bases; nucleotides outside the gene matches: 17. Germline V gene data show CDR1 as SGHTA and CDR2 as FQGNSA. This chain's CDR3 is CASSSGSGRAVGEQFF. The CDR3 coding sequence is TGTGCCAGCAGTTCAGGTAGTGGGAGGGCCGTGGGTGAGCAGTTCTTC. The full variable domain, completed using reference TRBV7-2 and TRBJ2-1, is GAGVSQSPSNKVTEKGKDVELRCDPISGHTALYWYRQSLGQGLEFLIYFQGNSAPDKSGLPSDRFSAERTGGSVSTLTIQRTQQEDSAVYLCASSSGSGRAVGEQFFGPGTRLTVL.

The V gene is TRBV28, the J gene TRBJ2-7; 9 bases map to TRBD2. The CDR3 contains 13 residues. Germline assignment: CDR1 MDHEN and CDR2 SYDVKM. V trimming: 6 bases; J trimming: 3 bases; junction bases outside the gene matches: 3. CDR3 bases: TGTGCCAGCAGGCTAGCGGGAATCTACGAGCAGTACTTC. It specifies CASRLAGIYEQYF.